This entry lists 10 T cell receptor beta chains sequenced from one sample in a study of beta chain features in type 1 diabetes. Whole-study findings and limits: Patients with Type 1 diabetes showed moderately but significantly shorter TCRB CDR3s in all four CD4+ subsets.

These receptors lack a known antigen. Isolated RNA was reverse transcribed in full, so expressed TCRB transcripts were sequenced. Profiled with immunoSEQ multiplex PCR; TCRdb holds only in-frame clones, not every one. Altogether about 700,000 clones are present, 10% to 15% being singletons, with the ten largest covering about 0.02%. The sequenced sample was naive CD4+ T cells from blood. These receptors all stem from a man aged 18 to 30 with type 1 diabetes.

A few counts support this clone. The chain has TRBV28 and TRBJ1-1; D is uncertain. Germline values: CDR1 MDHEN, CDR2 SYDVKM. V was cut by 5 bases and J by 11 bases, with 12 bases left in between. The CDR3 extends over 11 amino acids. In DNA form, the CDR3 reads TGTGCCAGCAGTCCAGCCGGGAAGGCTTTCTTT. Translated, it gives CASSPAGKAFF.

Points on this clone: The identical CDR3 is also encoded by other nucleotide sequences in the sample. The CDR3 loop reads CASSLGTDYGYTF. Written as DNA, the CDR3 is TGTGCCAGCAGCCTCGGGACAGACTATGGCTACACCTTC. J is TRBJ1-2 and V is TRBV9, with TRBD1 identical over 7 bases. J gave up 3 bases and V 4 bases, and 3 bases lay outside the gene matches. Germline CDR1 SGDLS, CDR2 YYNGEE. The CDR3 spans 13 residues.

V is TRBV5-1 and J is TRBJ2-2; 8 bases map to TRBD2. CDR1 SGHRS and CDR2 YFSETQ come from the germline V gene. This CDR3 region has 14 residues. J was trimmed by 7 bases and V by 4 bases; bases with no gene match: 6. This chain's CDR3 is CASSHTSGGGELFF. CDR3 nucleotides: TGCGCCAGCAGCCATACTAGCGGCGGCGGGGAGCTGTTTTTT.

The chain joins TRBV29-1 to TRBJ1-4; weak D call: TRBD1 (6 bases). CDR3 length: 12 residues. The germline gives CDR1 SQVTM, CDR2 ANQGSEA. The chain's CDR3 is CTAGVPNEKLFF. The CDR3 DNA reads TGCACAGCAGGGGTCCCTAATGAAAAACTGTTTTTT.

This clone was seen more than once but under ten times. The chain carries TRBV6-6 and TRBJ2-1; D is unresolved. Germline loops: CDR1 MNHNY, CDR2 SVGAGI (reference sequence). The CDR3 runs 13 residues. V was shortened by 4 bases and J by 4 bases, with 8 bases between the two germline ends. The CDR3 DNA reads TGTGCCAGCAGTTTGGGTCGATACAATGAGCAGTTCTTC. It is translated as CASSLGRYNEQFF.

The chain recombines TRBV7-2 with TRBJ1-5; D remains unclear. This CDR3 is built from 13 residues. Germline V gene data show CDR1 as SGHTA and CDR2 as FQGNSA. V was shortened by 3 bases and J by 6 bases, with 9 bases between the two germline ends. In DNA form, the CDR3 reads TGTGCCAGCAGCTTGGACCCGAGTCAGCCCCAGCATTTT. It yields the protein CASSLDPSQPQHF.

This clone was counted only a few times. This sequence joins TRBV5-1 and TRBJ2-7; weak D call: TRBD1 (5 bases). The CDR3 spans 12 residues. Trimming left V 0 bases short and J 9 bases short, with 10 bases between. The germline gives CDR1 SGHRS, CDR2 YFSETQ. The CDR3 nucleotides read TGCGCCAGCAGCTTGGCCGGGCAGGGGCAGTACTTC. Its translation: CASSLAGQGQYF. The full variable domain, with the rest looked up from reference TRBV5-1 and TRBJ2-7, is KAGVTQTPRYLIKTRGQQVTLSCSPISGHRSVSWYQQTPGQGLQFLFEYFSETQRNKGNFPGRFSGRQFSNSRSEMNVSTLELGDSALYLCASSLAGQGQYFGPGTRLTVT.

The table lists this clone with a few counts. Here the CDR3 DNA reads TGTGCCATCAGTGAGTGGACAGGGAACACAGATACGCAGTATTTT. This gives the protein CAISEWTGNTDTQYF. V usage is TRBV10-3 and J usage is TRBJ2-3; 8 bases map to TRBD1. Per the germline V gene, CDR1 is ENHRY and CDR2 is SYGVKD. The V segment lost 1 base and the J segment 2 bases; nucleotides outside the gene matches: 2. This CDR3 has 15 residues.

In this sample, this clone turned up a few times. CDR3: CASSPAQGSTEAFF. DNA of the CDR3: TGTGCCAGCAGCCCCGCTCAGGGTAGCACTGAAGCTTTCTTT. V and J are TRBV7-9 and TRBJ1-1, with a weak D call TRBD1 (5 bases). The CDR3 has 14 amino acids. Deletions cut 5 bases from V and 4 bases from J, with 14 bases between. CDR1 is SEHNR and CDR2 is FQNEAQ in the germline V gene (reference sequence). The full variable domain, its missing parts supplied by reference TRBV7-9 and TRBJ1-1, is DTGVSQNPRHKITKRGQNVTFRCDPISEHNRLYWYRQTLGQGPEFLTYFQNEAQLEKSRLLSDRFSAERPKGSFSTLEIQRTEQGDSAMYLCASSPAQGSTEAFFGQGTRLTVV.

This chain links TRBV7-2 with TRBJ2-1, with 13 positions matching TRBD2. The CDR3 loop spans 15 amino acids. V was clipped by 6 bases and J by 6 bases; unmatched bases: 5. CDR1 and CDR2 (germline): SGHTA, FQGNSA. CDR3 nucleotides: TGTGCCAGCAGTTCACTAGCGGGGGGGCCCAATGAGCAGTTCTTC. Its protein product is CASSSLAGGPNEQFF.